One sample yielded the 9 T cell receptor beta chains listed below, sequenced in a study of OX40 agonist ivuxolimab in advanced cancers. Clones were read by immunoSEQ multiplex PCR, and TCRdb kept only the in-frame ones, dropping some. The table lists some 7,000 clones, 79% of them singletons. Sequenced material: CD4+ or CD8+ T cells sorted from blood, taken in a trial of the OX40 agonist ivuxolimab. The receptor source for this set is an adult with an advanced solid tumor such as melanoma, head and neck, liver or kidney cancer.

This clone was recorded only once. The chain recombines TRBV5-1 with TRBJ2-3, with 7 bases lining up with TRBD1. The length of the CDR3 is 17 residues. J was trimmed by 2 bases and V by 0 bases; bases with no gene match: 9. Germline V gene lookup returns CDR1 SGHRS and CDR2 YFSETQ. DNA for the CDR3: TGCGCCAGCAGCTTGGCCGGGGAGACAGGGCCCACAGATACGCAGTATTTT. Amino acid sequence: CASSLAGETGPTDTQYF.

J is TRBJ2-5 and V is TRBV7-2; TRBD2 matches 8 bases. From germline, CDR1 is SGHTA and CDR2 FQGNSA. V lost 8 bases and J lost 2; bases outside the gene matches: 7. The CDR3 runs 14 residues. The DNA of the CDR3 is TGTGCCAGCTCGGGAGGGGGGGGACAAGAGACCCAGTACTTC. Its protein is CASSGGGGQETQYF.

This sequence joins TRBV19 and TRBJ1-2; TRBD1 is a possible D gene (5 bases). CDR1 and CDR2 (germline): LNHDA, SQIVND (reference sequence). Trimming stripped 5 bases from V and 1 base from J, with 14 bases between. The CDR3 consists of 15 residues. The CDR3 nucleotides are TGTGCCAGTAGTCCCTCCCGAGACAGTAACTATGGCTACACCTTC. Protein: CASSPSRDSNYGYTF.

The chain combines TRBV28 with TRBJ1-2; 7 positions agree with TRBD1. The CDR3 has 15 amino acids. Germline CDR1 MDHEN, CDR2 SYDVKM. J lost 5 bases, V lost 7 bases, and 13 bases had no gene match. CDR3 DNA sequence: TGTGCCAGCACCGAAGTTGCTCCGGGACAGTATGGCTACACCTTC. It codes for CASTEVAPGQYGYTF.

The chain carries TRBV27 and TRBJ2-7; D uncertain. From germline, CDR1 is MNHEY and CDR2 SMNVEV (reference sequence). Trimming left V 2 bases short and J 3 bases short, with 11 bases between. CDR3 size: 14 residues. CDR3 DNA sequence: TGTGCCAGCAGTTTACTGGGGAACCTCTACGAGCAGTACTTC. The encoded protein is CASSLLGNLYEQYF.

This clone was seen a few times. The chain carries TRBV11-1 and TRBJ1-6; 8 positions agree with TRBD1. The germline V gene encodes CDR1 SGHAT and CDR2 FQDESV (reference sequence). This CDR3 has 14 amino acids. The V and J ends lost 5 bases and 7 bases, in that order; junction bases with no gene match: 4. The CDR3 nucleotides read TGTGCCAGCAGCCGGACAGGGAACAATTCACCCCTCCACTTT. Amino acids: CASSRTGNNSPLHF.

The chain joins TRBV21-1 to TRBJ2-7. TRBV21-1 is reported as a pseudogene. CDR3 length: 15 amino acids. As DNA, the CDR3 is TGTGCCAGGCGCTGGGGGTGGGCAGATTGGTACGAGCAGTACTTC. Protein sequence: CARRWGWADWYEQYF.

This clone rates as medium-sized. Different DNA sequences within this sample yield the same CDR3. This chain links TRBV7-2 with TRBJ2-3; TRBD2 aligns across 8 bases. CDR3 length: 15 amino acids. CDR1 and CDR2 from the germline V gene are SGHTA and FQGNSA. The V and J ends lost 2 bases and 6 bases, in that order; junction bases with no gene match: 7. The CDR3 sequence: CASSLRGGAGDTQYF. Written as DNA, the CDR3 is TGTGCCAGCAGCTTACGGGGGGGGGCGGGGGATACGCAGTATTTT.

DNA of the CDR3: TGTGCCAGCAGCTTAGGTCTAGCGGGGGGGCTCCTCGACAATGAGCAGTTCTTC. Protein sequence: CASSLGLAGGLLDNEQFF. The V and J genes are TRBV7-9 and TRBJ2-1; 12 bases align to TRBD2. The germline V gene has CDR1 SEHNR and CDR2 FQNEAQ (reference sequence). J gave up 5 bases and V 1 base, and 9 bases lay outside the gene matches. This CDR3 region has 18 residues.